These 13 T cell receptor beta chains were all obtained from the same sample, sequenced in a study of blood T cell repertoires in COVID-19. Repertoires were generated with immunoSEQ multiplex PCR, while TCRdb's copy carries only in-frame clones and drops some. The data show about 440,000 clones, about 90% seen once. Sequencing was carried out using PBMCs or T cells enriched from blood (not recorded which). The receptors here all came from a man in his late teens or twenties who had recovered from COVID-19.

The chain carries TRBV5-1 and TRBJ1-3; maybe TRBD1 (5 bases). V lost 2 bases to trimming and J lost 0 bases, with 12 bases between them. CDR3 length: 16 residues. In germline, CDR1 is SGHRS, CDR2 YFSETQ. The CDR3: CASSFTGPNSGNTIYF. The DNA of the CDR3 is TGCGCCAGCAGCTTTACAGGCCCGAACTCTGGAAACACCATATATTTT.

The rearrangement uses TRBV30 and TRBJ1-2, with a weak D call TRBD1 (5 bases). The V gene lost 8 bases and the J gene lost 4 bases, with 20 bases spanning the gap. Germline V gene sequence: CDR1 GTSNPN, CDR2 SVGIG (reference sequence). The CDR3 spans 14 residues. CDR3 in DNA: TGTGCCGGAACGGGAGGGCAGGGTGCCTATGGCTACACCTTC. Protein: CAGTGGQGAYGYTF.

The chain uses TRBV10-1 and TRBJ2-1, with D uncertain. Trimming removed 4 bases from V and 0 bases from J, with 16 bases in between. This CDR3 has 17 amino acids. Germline CDR1 WNHNN, CDR2 SYGVQD (reference sequence). This CDR3 is CASSATQSGFSYNEQFF. The CDR3 DNA sequence: TGCGCCAGCAGTGCCACCCAGTCCGGGTTCTCCTACAATGAGCAGTTCTTC.

This chain uses TRBV18 with TRBJ2-2; unclear D gene. The CDR3 spans 14 residues. Germline CDR1 reads KGHSH; CDR2 reads LQKENI. V gave up 4 bases and J gave up 1 base, with 7 bases separating them. For the CDR3, the DNA is TGTGCCAGCTCACGACTCATGAACACCGGGGAGCTGTTTTTT. Translated: CASSRLMNTGELFF.

In regard to this clone: Germline is not matched at one junction end, which may reflect a read error. The CDR3 region is CASSPDKEQFF. The CDR3 DNA follows: TGTGCCAGCTCACCAGACAAAGAGCAGTTCTTC. This chain links TRBV18 with TRBJ2-1; no firm D call. Germline CDR1 reads KGHSH; CDR2 reads LQKENI. CDR3 size: 11 residues.

CDR3 bases: TGTGCCAGTAGTCCTAGCGCCTACAATGAGCAGTTCTTC. Translating it yields CASSPSAYNEQFF. The rearrangement links TRBV19 to TRBJ2-1; tentative D call: TRBD2 (6 bases). The CDR3 has 13 residues. Germline V gives CDR1 LNHDA, CDR2 SQIVND (reference sequence). V gave up 5 bases and J gave up 2 bases, with 7 bases separating them.

The rearrangement uses TRBV7-2 and TRBJ2-7, with a weak D call TRBD1 (5 bases). Germline V lookup: CDR1 SGHTA, CDR2 FQGNSA. This CDR3 is 15 amino acids long. Deletions cut 2 bases from V and 4 bases from J, with 15 bases between. The CDR3 DNA is TGTGCCAGCAGCTTATCGTGGGCAGGGTCGTACGAGCAGTACTTC. As protein: CASSLSWAGSYEQYF.

J is TRBJ2-1 and V is TRBV5-5; 10 bases match TRBD2. CDR1 and CDR2 from the germline V gene are SGHKS and YYEKEE (reference sequence). The CDR3 runs 13 residues. The V gene end was trimmed by 5 bases and the J gene end by 8 bases; junction bases not matched to a gene: 4. CDR3 nucleotides: TGTGCCAGCAGAACTAGCGGGGACGATGAGCAGTTCTTC. This encodes CASRTSGDDEQFF.

V gene TRBV5-8 combines with J gene TRBJ1-2; TRBD1 agrees at 7 bases. CDR3 size: 12 residues. Germline assignment: CDR1 SGHTS and CDR2 YDEGEE. V shed 7 bases, J shed 8 bases, and the junction held 8 bases outside the gene matches. CDR3 loop: CASEGAVRGYTF. CDR3 DNA: TGTGCCAGCGAGGGGGCGGTTAGGGGCTACACCTTC.

The chain carries TRBV29-1 and TRBJ2-2, with a weak D call TRBD1 (5 bases). CDR1 and CDR2 from the germline V gene are SQVTM and ANQGSEA. There are 13 residues in the CDR3. V dropped 4 bases and J dropped 1 base, with 7 bases sitting between them. CDR3 loop: CSVARVNTGELFF. DNA of the CDR3: TGCAGCGTTGCCAGGGTGAACACCGGGGAGCTGTTTTTT.

The chain couples TRBV18 to TRBJ1-3, with TRBD1 as a possible D gene (5 bases). The germline V and J ends were trimmed by 0 bases and 0 bases, with 12 bases remaining between them. CDR3 length: 17 amino acids. Germline lookup yields CDR1 KGHSH and CDR2 LQKENI. The CDR3 coding sequence is TGTGCCAGCTCACCACCCCGATCAGGGTACTCTGGAAACACCATATATTTT. It encodes CASSPPRSGYSGNTIYF. Together with reference TRBV18 and TRBJ1-3, the CDR3 gives the full variable domain: NAGVMQNPRHLVRRRGQEARLRCSPMKGHSHVYWYRQLPEEGLKFMVYLQKENIIDESGMPKERFSAEFPKEGPSILRIQQVVRGDSAAYFCASSPPRSGYSGNTIYFGEGSWLTVV.

This chain uses TRBV18 with TRBJ2-2; no clear D. This CDR3 has 15 residues. Germline V gene sequence: CDR1 KGHSH, CDR2 LQKENI. The V end was cut by 1 base, the J end by 3 bases, with 9 bases between. The CDR3 DNA sequence: TGTGCCAGCTCACCACTCTTGGGCGACACCGGGGAGCTGTTTTTT. It translates to CASSPLLGDTGELFF. Full variable domain (missing parts from reference TRBV18 and TRBJ2-2): NAGVMQNPRHLVRRRGQEARLRCSPMKGHSHVYWYRQLPEEGLKFMVYLQKENIIDESGMPKERFSAEFPKEGPSILRIQQVVRGDSAAYFCASSPLLGDTGELFFGEGSRLTVL.

The rearrangement links TRBV9 to TRBJ1-1; D remains unclear. Per the germline V gene, CDR1 is SGDLS and CDR2 is YYNGEE. This CDR3 spans 15 amino acids. With 0 bases removed from V and 0 bases from J, the gap between germline ends came to 9 bases. CDR3 nucleotides: TGTGCCAGCAGCGTAGATCCGGTTATGAACACTGAAGCTTTCTTT. The encoded protein is CASSVDPVMNTEAFF.